The source of this T cell receptor (beta chain) is a study of naive and memory T cell subsets. Two oligonucleotides, mixed equimolar, formed the beta constant-region primer covering TRBC1 and TRBC2. A single record per CDR3 protein comes from TCRdb applying MiXCR to the UMI-ligation and nested PCR reads. The data show approximately 85,000 distinct CDR3 sequences, with 7% to 7.5% seen just once and around 1.7% held by the top ten. Four subsets defined by CD45RA and CD27 were sorted after CD3, CD4, CD8 and live/dead staining. The V and J ends lost 2 bases and 3 bases, in that order; junction bases with no gene match: 3. This CDR3 spans 14 amino acids. Germline values: CDR1 DFQATT, CDR2 SNEGSKA (reference sequence). The study, taken as a whole, reports: Each distinct alpha or beta sequence counts as one clonotype. Between naive and memory subsets, TCR abundance power law exponents differed.

As concerns this clonotype: Its antigen is still unknown.

The source material was central memory CD4+ T cells from blood. The TCR was taken from a human donor in good health. V gene TRBV20-1 combines with J gene TRBJ1-5, with 8 bases matching TRBD1. The CDR3 DNA reads as TGCAGTGCTAGAATGACAGGGGCCAATCAGCCCCAGCATTTT. It specifies CSARMTGANQPQHF.